This T cell receptor (beta chain) came from a study of radiotherapy plus CTLA-4 blockade in lung cancer. Sequencing used immunoSEQ multiplex PCR; TCRdb keeps in-frame clones, though not all of them. The sample records tens of thousands of clones, around 84% being singletons. The sequence derives from a human donor with non-small cell lung cancer whose response to radiotherapy plus ipilimumab could not be evaluated. The material was peripheral blood, obtained from a patient treated with radiotherapy plus ipilimumab.

CDR3: CATSRDPFETQYF. CDR3 sequence (DNA): TGTGCCACCAGCAGAGATCCTTTCGAGACCCAGTACTTC. V gene TRBV15 combines with J gene TRBJ2-5; D unresolved. Germline V lookup: CDR1 LNHNV, CDR2 YYDKDF (reference sequence). This CDR3 comprises 13 residues. V was clipped by 0 bases and J by 5 bases, with 7 bases between them.